This paragraph covers one TCR beta chain sequence. This record comes from a study of blood T cell repertoires in COVID-19. Study overall: Acute and convalescent COVID-19 specimens originated in the United States, Italy and Spain.

Per the original data handling: How many nucleated cells were present was estimated from reference gene primer amplification. The assay was immunoSEQ multiplex PCR, and TCRdb's table has in-frame clones only and misses some. V and J calls plus clone size are reproduced from that table; the DNA served to infer D and trimming. The table lists tens of thousands of clones, around 80% of them singletons, with 8.8% in the top ten. Trimming stripped 3 bases from V and 4 bases from J, with 15 bases between. From germline, CDR1 is LNHDA and CDR2 SQIVND (reference sequence). The CDR3 length is 15 residues. Sequenced input: peripheral blood. The TCR comes from a man between 60 and 75 years old with acute or convalescent COVID-19. V and J are TRBV19 and TRBJ1-2, with D uncertain. The DNA of the CDR3 is TGTGCCAGTAGTATGGCGGCAGAGGACTTCTATGGCTACACCTTC. It yields the protein CASSMAAEDFYGYTF.